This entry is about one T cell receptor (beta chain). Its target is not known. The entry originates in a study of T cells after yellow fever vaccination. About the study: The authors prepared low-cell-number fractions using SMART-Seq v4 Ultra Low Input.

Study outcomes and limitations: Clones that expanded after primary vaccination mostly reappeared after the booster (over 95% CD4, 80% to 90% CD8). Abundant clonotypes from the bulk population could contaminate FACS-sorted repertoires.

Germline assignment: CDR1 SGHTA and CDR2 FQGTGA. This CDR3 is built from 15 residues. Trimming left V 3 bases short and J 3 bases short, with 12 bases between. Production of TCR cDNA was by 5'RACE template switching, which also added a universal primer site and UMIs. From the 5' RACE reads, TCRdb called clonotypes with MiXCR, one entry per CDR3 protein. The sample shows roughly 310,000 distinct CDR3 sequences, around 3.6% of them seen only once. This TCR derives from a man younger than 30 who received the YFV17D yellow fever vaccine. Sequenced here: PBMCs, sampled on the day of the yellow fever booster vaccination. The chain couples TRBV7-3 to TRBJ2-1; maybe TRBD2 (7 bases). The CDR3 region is CASSFAGAYYNEQFF. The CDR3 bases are TGTGCCAGCAGCTTCGCGGGGGCTTACTACAATGAGCAGTTCTTC.